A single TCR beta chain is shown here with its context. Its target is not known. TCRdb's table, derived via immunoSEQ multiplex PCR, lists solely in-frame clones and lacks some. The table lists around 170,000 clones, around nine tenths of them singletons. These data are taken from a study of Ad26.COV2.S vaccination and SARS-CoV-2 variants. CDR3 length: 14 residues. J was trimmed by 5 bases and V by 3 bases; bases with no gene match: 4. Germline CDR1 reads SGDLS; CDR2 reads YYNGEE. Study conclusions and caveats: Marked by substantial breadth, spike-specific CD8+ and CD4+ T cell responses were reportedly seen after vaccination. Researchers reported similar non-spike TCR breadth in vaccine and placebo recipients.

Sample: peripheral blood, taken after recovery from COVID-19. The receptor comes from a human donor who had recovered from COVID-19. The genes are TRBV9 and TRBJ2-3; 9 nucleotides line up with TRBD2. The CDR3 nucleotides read TGTGCCAGCAGCGCTAGCGGGATGGGAGATACGCAGTATTTT. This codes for CASSASGMGDTQYF.